These 2 T cell receptor beta chains were all obtained from the same sample, sequenced in a study of regulatory T cells in long-lasting Graves disease. Time point reported: persistent/refractory GD, antithyroid drugs over 5 years with positive TRAb. There was RNA extracted from PBMCs, and the TCR library was made from it. For TCR beta, libraries came from iRepertoire HTBI primers and Arm-PCR of CDR3 regions. TCRdb re-derived calls from the multiplex PCR reads in MiXCR, one entry per CDR3 protein. The sample lists around 460,000 distinct CDR3 sequences, about 22% occurring once. Here the sequenced sample was peripheral blood mononuclear cells (PBMCs), taken when the disease was refractory, from a patient treated with antithyroid drugs. The receptors were sampled from a female donor with Graves disease.

Of note for this clonotype: A much larger clone lies a single base off, so this may be a read error. This CDR3 is missing its conserved last phenylalanine or tryptophan, likely due to a read error. This chain links TRBV7-2 with TRBJ2-5; D may be TRBD2 (6 bases). Germline V gene data show CDR1 as SGHTA and CDR2 as FQGNSA. V lost 5 bases and J 1 base, leaving 17 bases between the germline ends. CDR3 length: 16 amino acids. CDR3 DNA: TGTGCCAGCAGCCCCGGTGGAGGGGTTCGCCAAGAGACCCAGTACTCC. Encoded protein: CASSPGGGVRQETQYS.

The chain combines TRBV19 with TRBJ2-5; 7 nucleotides line up with TRBD2. There are 13 residues in the CDR3. Germline trimming cut 7 bases from V and 0 bases from J; bases unmatched to any gene: 2. In germline, CDR1 is LNHDA, CDR2 SQIVND (reference sequence). CDR3 amino acids: CASKRDYQETQYF. CDR3 DNA sequence: TGTGCCAGTAAGCGGGACTACCAAGAGACCCAGTACTTC.